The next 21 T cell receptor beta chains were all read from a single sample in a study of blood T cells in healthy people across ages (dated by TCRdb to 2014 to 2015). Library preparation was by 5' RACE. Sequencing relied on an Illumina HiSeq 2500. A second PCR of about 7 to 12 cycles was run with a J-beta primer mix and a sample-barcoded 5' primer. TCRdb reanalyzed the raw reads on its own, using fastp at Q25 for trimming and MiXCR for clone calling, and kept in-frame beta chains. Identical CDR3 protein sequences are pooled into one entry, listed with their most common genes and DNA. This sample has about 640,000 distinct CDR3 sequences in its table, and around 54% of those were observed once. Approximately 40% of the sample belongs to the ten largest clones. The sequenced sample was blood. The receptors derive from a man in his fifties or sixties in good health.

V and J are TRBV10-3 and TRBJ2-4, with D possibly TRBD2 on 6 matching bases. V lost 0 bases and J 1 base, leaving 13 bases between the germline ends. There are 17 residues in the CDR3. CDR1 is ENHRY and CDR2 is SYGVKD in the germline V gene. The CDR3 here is CAISESGGGGAKNIQYF. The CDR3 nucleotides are TGTGCCATCAGTGAGTCGGGGGGTGGAGGTGCCAAAAACATTCAGTACTTC.

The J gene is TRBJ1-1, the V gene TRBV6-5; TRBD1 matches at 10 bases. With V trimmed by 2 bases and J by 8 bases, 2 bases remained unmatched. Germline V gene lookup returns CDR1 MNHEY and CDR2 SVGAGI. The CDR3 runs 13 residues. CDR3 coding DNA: TGTGCCAGCAGTTACAGGGACAGGGGCGAAGCTTTCTTT. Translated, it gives CASSYRDRGEAFF.

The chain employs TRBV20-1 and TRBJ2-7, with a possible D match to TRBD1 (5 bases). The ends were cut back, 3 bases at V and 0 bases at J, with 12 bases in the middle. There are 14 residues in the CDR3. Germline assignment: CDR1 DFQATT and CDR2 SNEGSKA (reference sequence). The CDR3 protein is CSASGARSSYEQYF. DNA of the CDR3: TGCAGTGCTAGTGGGGCGAGAAGCTCCTACGAGCAGTACTTC.

CDR3 in DNA: TGCAGTGCAAGCGGACTATATGAGCAGTTCTTC. It codes for CSASGLYEQFF. The genes are TRBV20-1 and TRBJ2-1, with D tentatively TRBD2 (6 bases). CDR3 length: 11 residues. Germline-derived CDR1 and CDR2 are DFQATT and SNEGSKA (reference sequence). V was shortened by 6 bases and J by 8 bases, with 11 bases between the two germline ends.

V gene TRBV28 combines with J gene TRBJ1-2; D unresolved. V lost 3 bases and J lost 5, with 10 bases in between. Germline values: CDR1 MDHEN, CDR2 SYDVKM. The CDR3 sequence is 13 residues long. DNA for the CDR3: TGTGCCAGCAGTTTTGGGCGGAAGTATGGCTACACCTTC. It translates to CASSFGRKYGYTF.

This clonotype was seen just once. The DNA of the CDR3 is TGCGCCAGCAGCGGGGAGACTGCAGATACGCAGTATTTT. This sequence encodes CASSGETADTQYF. J is TRBJ2-3 and V is TRBV5-1; D may be TRBD2 (5 bases). V gave up 4 bases and J gave up 4 bases, with 10 bases separating them. The CDR3 is 13 residues long. The germline CDR1 and CDR2 sequences are SGHRS and YFSETQ.

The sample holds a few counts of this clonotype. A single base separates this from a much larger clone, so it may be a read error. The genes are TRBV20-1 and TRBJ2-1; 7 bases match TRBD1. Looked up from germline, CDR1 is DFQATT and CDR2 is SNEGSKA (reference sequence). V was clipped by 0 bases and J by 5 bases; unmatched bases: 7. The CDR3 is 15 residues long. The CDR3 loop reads CSARDARTGDNEQFF. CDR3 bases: TGCAGTGCTAGAGATGCGAGAACAGGGGACAATGAGCAGTTCTTC.

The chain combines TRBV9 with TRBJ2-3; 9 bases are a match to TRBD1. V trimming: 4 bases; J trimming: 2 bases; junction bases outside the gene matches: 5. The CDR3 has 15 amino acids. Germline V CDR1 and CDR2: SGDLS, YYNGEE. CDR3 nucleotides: TGTGCCAGCAGCCTCCGGACAGGGGCCACAGATACGCAGTATTTT. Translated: CASSLRTGATDTQYF. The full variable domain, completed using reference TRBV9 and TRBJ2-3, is DSGVTQTPKHLITATGQRVTLRCSPRSGDLSVYWYQQSLDQGLQFLIQYYNGEERAKGNILERFSAQQFPDLHSELNLSSLELGDSALYFCASSLRTGATDTQYFGPGTRLTVL.

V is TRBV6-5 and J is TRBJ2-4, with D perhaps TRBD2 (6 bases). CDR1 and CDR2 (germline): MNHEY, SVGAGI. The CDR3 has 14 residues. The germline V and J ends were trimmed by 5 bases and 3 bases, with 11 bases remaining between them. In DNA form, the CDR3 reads TGTGCCAGCAGTCCCCGGCGGGACAAAAACATTCAGTACTTC. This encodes CASSPRRDKNIQYF.

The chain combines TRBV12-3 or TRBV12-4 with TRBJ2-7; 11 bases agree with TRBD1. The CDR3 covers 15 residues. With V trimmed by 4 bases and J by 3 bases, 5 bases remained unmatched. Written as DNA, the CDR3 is TGTGCCAGCAGTTCCACGGACAGGGGGCACTACGAGCAGTACTTC. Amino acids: CASSSTDRGHYEQYF.

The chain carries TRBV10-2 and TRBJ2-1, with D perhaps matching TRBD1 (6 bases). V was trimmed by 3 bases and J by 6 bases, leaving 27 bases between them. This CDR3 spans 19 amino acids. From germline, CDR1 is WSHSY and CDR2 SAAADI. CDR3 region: CASSEGKTQGTYQANEQFF. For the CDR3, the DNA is TGCGCCAGCAGTGAAGGGAAAACACAGGGAACCTATCAGGCCAATGAGCAGTTCTTC.

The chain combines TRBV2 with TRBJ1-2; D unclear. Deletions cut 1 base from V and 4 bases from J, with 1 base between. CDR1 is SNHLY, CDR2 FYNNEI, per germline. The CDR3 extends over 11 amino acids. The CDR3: CASSEVYGYTF. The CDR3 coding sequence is TGTGCCAGCAGTGAAGTCTATGGCTACACCTTC.

CDR3 DNA sequence: TGTGCCAGCAGTGTAACAGGGATGTCACCCCTCCACTTT. This sequence encodes CASSVTGMSPLHF. The V gene is TRBV25-1, the J gene TRBJ1-6, with D perhaps matching TRBD1 (6 bases). Deletions cut 4 bases from V and 10 bases from J, with 11 bases between. This CDR3 has 13 amino acids. The germline gives CDR1 MGHDK, CDR2 SYGVNS.

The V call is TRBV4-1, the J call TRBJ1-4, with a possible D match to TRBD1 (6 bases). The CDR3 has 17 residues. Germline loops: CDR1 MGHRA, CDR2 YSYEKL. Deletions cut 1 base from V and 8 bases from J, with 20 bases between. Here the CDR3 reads CASSQVGGGRVGEKLFF. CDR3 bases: TGCGCCAGCAGCCAAGTTGGGGGGGGCCGTGTTGGAGAAAAACTGTTTTTT.

The CDR3: CASGQGYEQYF. The CDR3 bases are TGTGCCAGCGGACAGGGTTACGAGCAGTACTTC. The chain couples TRBV6-2 or TRBV6-3 to TRBJ2-7, with 8 positions matching TRBD1. This CDR3 is built from 11 residues. Germline values: CDR1 MNHEY, CDR2 SVGEGT. V lost 8 bases, J lost 4 bases, and 1 base stayed unmatched.

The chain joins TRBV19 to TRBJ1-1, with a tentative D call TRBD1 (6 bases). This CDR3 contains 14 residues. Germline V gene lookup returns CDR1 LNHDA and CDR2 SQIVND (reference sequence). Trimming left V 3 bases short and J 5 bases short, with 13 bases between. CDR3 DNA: TGTGCCAGTAGTATCCCTACAGGGAGGACTGAAGCTTTCTTT. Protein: CASSIPTGRTEAFF.

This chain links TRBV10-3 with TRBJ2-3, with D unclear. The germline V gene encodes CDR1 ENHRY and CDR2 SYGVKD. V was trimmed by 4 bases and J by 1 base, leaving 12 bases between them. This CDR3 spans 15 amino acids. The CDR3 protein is CAISVDGVGTDTQYF. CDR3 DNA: TGTGCCATCAGTGTGGACGGAGTGGGCACAGATACGCAGTATTTT.

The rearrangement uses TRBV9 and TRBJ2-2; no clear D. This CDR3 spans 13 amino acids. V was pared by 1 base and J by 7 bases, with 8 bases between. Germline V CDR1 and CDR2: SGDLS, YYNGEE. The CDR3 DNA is TGTGCCAGCAGCGTAATCCAGTTCGGGGAGCTGTTTTTT. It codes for CASSVIQFGELFF.

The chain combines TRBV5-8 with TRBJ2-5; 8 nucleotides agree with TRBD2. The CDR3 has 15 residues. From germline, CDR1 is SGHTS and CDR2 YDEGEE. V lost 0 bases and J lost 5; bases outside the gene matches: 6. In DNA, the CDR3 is TGTGCCAGCAGCTTGGTGGTTAGCGGGGTGGAGACCCAGTACTTC. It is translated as CASSLVVSGVETQYF.

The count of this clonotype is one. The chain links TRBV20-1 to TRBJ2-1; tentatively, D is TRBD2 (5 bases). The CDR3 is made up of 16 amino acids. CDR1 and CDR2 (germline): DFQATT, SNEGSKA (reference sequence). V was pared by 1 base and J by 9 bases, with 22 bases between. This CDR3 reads CSARVAPTLAGGEQFF. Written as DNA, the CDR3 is TGCAGTGCTAGAGTGGCCCCAACACTGGCGGGCGGTGAGCAGTTCTTC.

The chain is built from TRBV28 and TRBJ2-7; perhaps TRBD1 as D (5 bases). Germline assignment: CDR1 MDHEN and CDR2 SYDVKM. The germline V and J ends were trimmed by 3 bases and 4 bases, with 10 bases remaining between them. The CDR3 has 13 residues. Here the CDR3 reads CASSFERGYEQYF. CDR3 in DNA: TGTGCCAGCAGTTTTGAAAGGGGTTACGAGCAGTACTTC.